The entry below gives a single T cell receptor beta chain sequence along with its context. This entry belongs to a study of blood T cell repertoires in COVID-19. Using immunoSEQ multiplex PCR, the repertoire was profiled, and TCRdb retains in-frame clones only, with some absent. The sample carries 200,000 to 300,000 clones, 80% to 90% recorded once. The CDR3 is 12 residues long. Germline V gives CDR1 SGHNT, CDR2 YYREEE (reference sequence). V gave up 1 base and J gave up 7 bases, with 5 bases separating them. Material: peripheral blood. The clonotype comes from a woman between 35 and 50 years old with acute or convalescent COVID-19. The rearrangement links TRBV5-4 to TRBJ1-4; D is ambiguous. In DNA form, the CDR3 reads TGTGCCAGCAGCTTGACGGGTGAAAAACTGTTTTTT. Translating gives CASSLTGEKLFF.